The rows below give T cell receptor beta chains drawn from one sample of a study of human T cells and chemical hapten exposure. TCRdb redid the calling of the RACE reads with MiXCR, one entry per CDR3 protein. This table has about 380,000 distinct CDR3 sequences, 5.1% appearing once. Specimen: whole blood, collected in connection with sensitization to the hapten diphenylcyclopropenone (DPC). The receptors derive from a woman aged 45 to 65 with alopecia areata. Some clones in this sample may be carry-over from other donors' samples. CDR3s include the opening cysteine and the closing phenylalanine or tryptophan. The D gene is left open where the match is weak. Part of the rows lack a size; the others show once, few, many or a class for expanded clones.

size	V	D	J	length	CDR3	DNA
few	TRBV20-1	TRBD2	TRBJ2-3	16	CSARRLAGGRTDTQYF	TGCAGTGCTAGACGACTAGCGGGAGGGCGCACAGATACGCAGTATTTT
many	TRBV30	TRBD2	TRBJ2-3	15	CAWSVAGGGPDTQYF	TGTGCCTGGAGTGTAGCGGGAGGAGGGCCAGATACGCAGTATTTT
many	TRBV6-6	.	TRBJ1-4	12	CASNLWGEKLFF	TGTGCCAGCAATTTGTGGGGTGAAAAACTGTTTTTT
many	TRBV5-5	.	TRBJ2-2	15	CASSLYGMGTGELFF	TGTGCCAGCAGTCTGTATGGGATGGGCACCGGGGAGCTGTTTTTT
many	TRBV25-1	TRBD1	TRBJ1-2	14	CASRGDSPLRGYTF	TGTGCCAGCAGGGGGGACAGTCCCCTTAGAGGCTACACCTTC
.	TRBV12-3/TRBV12-4	.	TRBJ2-5	17	CASSLAVTGSLQETQYF	TGTGCCAGCAGTTTAGCGGTGACGGGAAGCCTCCAAGAGACCCAGTACTTC
.	TRBV20-1	.	TRBJ1-1	8	CANNRVSF	TGCGCTAATAACAGGGTTTCCTTT
few	TRBV6-5	.	TRBJ1-3	15	CASSYSWSPGNTIYF	TGTGCCAGCAGTTATAGTTGGAGCCCTGGAAACACCATATATTTT
few	TRBV4-1	TRBD2	TRBJ2-1	14	CASSLTSGAVEQFF	TGCGCCAGCAGCCTTACTAGCGGGGCGGTTGAGCAGTTCTTC
few	TRBV18	TRBD1	TRBJ2-5	19	CASSPPYTTGRTGQETQYF	TGTGCCAGCTCACCCCCTTACACAACGGGACGGACAGGGCAAGAGACCCAGTACTTC
many	TRBV4-2	TRBD2	TRBJ2-3	17	CASSQDPASGATDTQYF	TGTGCCAGCAGCCAAGATCCGGCTAGCGGGGCCACAGATACGCAGTATTTT
many	TRBV20-1	TRBD2	TRBJ2-1	13	CSARAGGLNEQFF	TGCAGTGCTCGAGCGGGAGGCCTCAATGAGCAGTTCTTC
few	TRBV10-3	.	TRBJ2-2	13	CAISATGAGELFF	TGTGCCATCAGTGCTACCGGGGCCGGGGAGCTGTTTTTT
.	TRBV18	.	TRBJ2-3	13	CASSPLGVDTQYF	TGTGCCAGCTCACCACTTGGGGTAGATACGCAGTATTTT
.	TRBV10-3	TRBD2	TRBJ2-1	16	CAISGQGLAGGNEQFF	TGTGCCATCAGTGGACAGGGACTAGCGGGAGGAAATGAGCAGTTCTTC
few	TRBV6-5	.	TRBJ2-6	19	CASSYSNKAVISGANVLTF	TGTGCCAGCAGTTACTCGAATAAGGCAGTGATCTCTGGGGCCAACGTCCTGACTTTC
.	TRBV20-1	TRBD1	TRBJ1-6	18	CSARVGGGGTGNNSPLHF	TGCAGTGCTAGAGTCGGAGGTGGCGGGACAGGGAATAATTCACCCCTCCACTTT
many	TRBV4-2	TRBD1	TRBJ1-3	15	CASSQGQLSGNTIYF	TGTGCCAGCAGCCAGGGACAGCTCTCTGGAAACACCATATATTTT
.	TRBV4-2	.	TRBJ1-1	14	CASSPVGVGTEAFF	TGTGCCAGCAGTCCGGTAGGGGTCGGCACTGAAGCTTTCTTT
many	TRBV7-8	.	TRBJ2-3	14	CASTALRSTDTQYF	TGTGCCAGCACCGCATTAAGGAGCACAGATACGCAGTATTTT
.	TRBV6-2/TRBV6-3	TRBD1	TRBJ1-4	15	CASSYHGTGSEKLFF	TGTGCCAGCAGTTACCACGGGACAGGGAGTGAAAAACTGTTTTTT
few	TRBV29-1	.	TRBJ2-7	14	CSVVHRDFPYEQYF	TGCAGCGTTGTCCACAGGGATTTCCCCTACGAGCAGTACTTC
many	TRBV9	.	TRBJ2-2	15	CAVHFRGMNTGELFF	TGTGCCGTTCACTTTAGGGGGATGAACACCGGGGAGCTGTTTTTT
many	TRBV20-1	.	TRBJ1-2	13	CSAPRPGLYGYTF	TGCAGTGCCCCTCGCCCGGGTCTATATGGCTACACCTTC
.	TRBV27	TRBD1	TRBJ2-2	16	CASSLDGTGVSGELFF	TGTGCCAGCAGTTTAGATGGGACAGGGGTATCCGGGGAGCTGTTTTTT
.	TRBV11-2	.	TRBJ2-3	14	CASSNTGHGDTQYF	TGTGCCAGCAGCAATACCGGGCATGGAGATACGCAGTATTTT
many	TRBV5-5	.	TRBJ1-5	16	CASSLVGINSNQPQHF	TGTGCCAGCAGCTTGGTAGGCATCAATAGCAATCAGCCCCAGCATTTT
many	TRBV5-1	.	TRBJ2-2	13	CASSVGNTGELFF	TGCGCCAGCAGCGTCGGGAACACCGGGGAGCTGTTTTTT
few	TRBV28	.	TRBJ2-7	12	CASSYRGGRNGF	TGTGCCAGCAGTTACAGAGGGGGGCGGAATGGCTTC
many	TRBV6-5	TRBD1	TRBJ2-1	14	CASSYSEGTGVRFF	TGTGCCAGCAGTTACTCAGAGGGGACAGGGGTTCGCTTCTTC
.	TRBV12-3/TRBV12-4	TRBD1	TRBJ1-4	13	CASKEGASEKLFF	TGTGCCAGCAAAGAGGGGGCGAGTGAAAAACTGTTTTTT
few	TRBV28	TRBD1	TRBJ1-1	13	CASSVLRQGHFVF	TGTGCCAGCAGTGTCCTTCGACAGGGTCATTTTGTCTTT
few	TRBV18	.	TRBJ1-1	16	CASSPGWRGQNTEAFF	TGTGCCAGCTCACCTGGTTGGCGGGGGCAAAACACTGAAGCTTTCTTT
many	TRBV5-1	TRBD1	TRBJ2-7	14	CASSQRTGEVGQYF	TGCGCCAGCAGCCAACGGACAGGGGAAGTGGGGCAGTACTTC
many	TRBV24-1	TRBD1	TRBJ1-1	13	CATRDRENTEAFF	TGTGCCACCAGGGACAGGGAGAACACTGAAGCTTTCTTT
many	TRBV29-1	.	TRBJ2-1	15	CSVGEMGPEDNEQFF	TGCAGCGTTGGGGAGATGGGACCCGAGGACAATGAGCAGTTCTTC
many	TRBV3-1	.	TRBJ2-3	14	CASSQGRGTDTQYF	TGTGCCAGCAGCCAAGGTCGGGGTACAGATACGCAGTATTTT
.	TRBV10-2	TRBD2	TRBJ2-4	18	CASSGGDSGALAKNIQYF	TGCGCCAGCAGTGGTGGCGATAGCGGGGCTCTAGCCAAAAACATTCAGTACTTC
few	TRBV3-1	.	TRBJ1-1	14	CASSQQGTNTEAFF	TGTGCCAGCAGCCAACAGGGGACGAACACTGAAGCTTTCTTT
.	TRBV28	TRBD2	TRBJ2-1	17	CASSPKGLAGAYNEQFF	TGTGCCAGCAGCCCGAAGGGACTAGCGGGAGCGTACAATGAGCAGTTCTTC
.	TRBV28	TRBD2	TRBJ2-1	16	CASSPRTRSLVNEQFF	TGTGCCAGCAGTCCAAGGACTAGAAGTTTGGTGAATGAGCAGTTCTTC
few	TRBV9	TRBD1	TRBJ2-3	16	CASSVGTGVRTDTQYF	TGTGCCAGCAGCGTCGGGACAGGGGTCCGCACAGATACGCAGTATTTT
.	TRBV2	.	TRBJ1-6	15	CASTRPTGGPGTLHF	TGTGCCAGCACCCGACCTACAGGTGGGCCCGGCACCCTCCACTTT
.	TRBV3-1	.	TRBJ2-4	12	CASSQITDHQYF	TGTGCCAGCAGCCAGATAACGGATCACCAGTACTTC
many	TRBV20-1	TRBD1	TRBJ1-5	12	CSAGDRNQPQHF	TGCAGTGCTGGGGACAGAAATCAGCCCCAGCATTTT
many	TRBV9	TRBD2	TRBJ2-2	17	CASSVPRGVANTGELFF	TGTGCCAGCAGCGTACCCCGGGGGGTAGCGAACACCGGGGAGCTGTTTTTT
.	TRBV11-2	.	TRBJ2-7	15	CASSSNPTVVYEQYF	TGTGCCAGCAGCTCGAACCCGACAGTAGTGTACGAGCAGTACTTC
.	TRBV9	TRBD2	TRBJ2-3	15	CASSVGLAGTDTQYF	TGTGCCAGCAGCGTCGGACTAGCGGGCACAGATACGCAGTATTTT
few	TRBV2	.	TRBJ2-4	13	CASRETGINIQYF	TGTGCCAGCAGAGAGACAGGAATAAACATTCAGTACTTC
many	TRBV29-1	.	TRBJ2-3	14	CSAGRLTSTDTQYF	TGCAGCGCGGGACGGCTGACTAGCACAGATACGCAGTATTTT
many	TRBV29-1	TRBD1	TRBJ2-3	14	CSVPGQRPTDTQYF	TGCAGCGTGCCGGGACAGCGACCCACAGATACGCAGTATTTT
.	TRBV23-1	.	TRBJ2-5	18	CASSQSEVRQAHQETQYF	TGCGCCAGCAGTCAATCGGAAGTCCGACAGGCCCACCAAGAGACCCAGTACTTC
.	TRBV7-9	.	TRBJ2-3	14	CATGPGTSTDTQYF	TGTGCCACCGGGCCTGGGACAAGCACAGATACGCAGTATTTT
many	TRBV20-1	TRBD1	TRBJ2-7	14	CSAIRPRGQYEQYF	TGCAGTGCTATCCGGCCCAGGGGGCAGTACGAGCAGTACTTC
few	TRBV6-1	TRBD1	TRBJ1-4	19	CASSPARQGAWTTNEKLFF	TGTGCCAGCAGCCCCGCAAGACAGGGGGCTTGGACAACTAATGAAAAACTGTTTTTT
many	TRBV15	.	TRBJ2-3	15	CATSRDVTATDTQYF	TGTGCCACCAGCAGAGATGTAACAGCGACAGATACGCAGTATTTT
.	TRBV20-1	TRBD1	TRBJ2-1	15	CSAAQQGNFDNEQFF	TGCAGTGCCGCCCAACAGGGGAATTTTGACAATGAGCAGTTCTTC
.	TRBV27	.	TRBJ1-2	15	CASSLSPTGDYGYTF	TGTGCCAGCAGTCTATCCCCTACCGGAGACTATGGCTACACCTTC
many	TRBV20-1	TRBD2	TRBJ2-1	17	CSARSLLAGEVYNEQFF	TGCAGTGCTAGATCCCTACTAGCGGGAGAAGTCTACAATGAGCAGTTCTTC